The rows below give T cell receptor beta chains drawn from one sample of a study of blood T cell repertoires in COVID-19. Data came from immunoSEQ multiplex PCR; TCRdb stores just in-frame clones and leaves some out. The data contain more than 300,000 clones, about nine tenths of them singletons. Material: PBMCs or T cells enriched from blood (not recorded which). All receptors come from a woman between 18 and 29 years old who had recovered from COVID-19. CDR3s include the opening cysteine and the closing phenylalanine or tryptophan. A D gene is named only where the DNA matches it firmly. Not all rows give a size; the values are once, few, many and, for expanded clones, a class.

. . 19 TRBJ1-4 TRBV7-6 TGTGCCAGCAGCCGATTGACGGGTGAAAGCTCCGAAACTAATGAAAAACTGTTTTTT CASSRLTGESSETNEKLFF
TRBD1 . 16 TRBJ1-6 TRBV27 TGTGCCAGCAGTTTCGCGGGGGGCTACAGGGGTTCACCCCTCCACTTT CASSFAGGYRGSPLHF
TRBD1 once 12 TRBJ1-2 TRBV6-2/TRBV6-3 TGTGCCAGCAGTTATGGAGGACAGGACTACACCTTC CASSYGGQDYTF
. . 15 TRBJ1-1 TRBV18 TGTGCCAGCTCACTAAAACGACACGTGAACACTGAAGCTTTCTTT CASSLKRHVNTEAFF
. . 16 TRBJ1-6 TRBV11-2 TGTGCCAGCAGCTTGGTGAAACAGGGTCGTAATTCACCCCTCCACTTT CASSLVKQGRNSPLHF
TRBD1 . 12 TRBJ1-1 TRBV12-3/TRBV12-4 TGTGCCAGCAGGCGACAGGGCGTTGAAGCTTTCTTT CASRRQGVEAFF
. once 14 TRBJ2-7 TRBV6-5 TGTGCCATCCACGAACCGGGGGATTTCTACGAGCAGTACTTC CAIHEPGDFYEQYF
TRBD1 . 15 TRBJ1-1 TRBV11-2 TGTGCCAGCAGCGTATCCGGGACAGGCTACACTGAAGCTTTCTTT CASSVSGTGYTEAFF
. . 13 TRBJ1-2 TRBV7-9 TGTGCCAGCAGCCCCGGGGGGGCCGGCGGCTACACCTTC CASSPGGAGGYTF
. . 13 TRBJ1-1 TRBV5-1 TGCGCCAGCAGCTTACAGGGTACCACTGAAGCTTTCTTT CASSLQGTTEAFF
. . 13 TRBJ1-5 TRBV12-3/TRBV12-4 TGTGCCAGCCGCTTTGGGCAGGGCCAGCCCCAGCATTTT CASRFGQGQPQHF
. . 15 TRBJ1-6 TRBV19 TGTGCCAGTAGTACCACAACAGGGTTGGATTCACCCCTCCACTTT CASSTTTGLDSPLHF
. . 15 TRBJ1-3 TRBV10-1 TGCGCCAGCAGTGATATGGCGGGCTCTGGAAACACCATATATTTT CASSDMAGSGNTIYF
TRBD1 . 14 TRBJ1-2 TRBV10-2 TGCGCCAGCAGTGAGGCCCACAGGGGCTATGGCTACACCTTC CASSEAHRGYGYTF
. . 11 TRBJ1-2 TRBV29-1 TGCAGCGTTGTCCGAGGGTATGGCTACACCTTC CSVVRGYGYTF
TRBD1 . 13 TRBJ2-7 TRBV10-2 TGCGCCAGCCCCCGGGACAGTCACTACGAGCAGTACTTC CASPRDSHYEQYF
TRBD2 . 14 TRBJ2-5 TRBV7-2 TGTGCCAGCAGCTCCGCGGGGGGCCGGGAGACCCAGTACTTC CASSSAGGRETQYF
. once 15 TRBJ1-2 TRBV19 TGTGCCAGTAGTATATCTATAGACGTTCCAGGGGGCTACACCTTC CASSISIDVPGGYTF
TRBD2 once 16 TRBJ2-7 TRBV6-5 TGTGCCAGCAGTTACGACGCTAGCGGGAGCCCCTACGAGCAGTACTTC CASSYDASGSPYEQYF
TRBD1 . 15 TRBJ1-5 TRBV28 TGTGCCAGCAGGACGGGACAGGGGGGGAATCAGCCCCAGCATTTT CASRTGQGGNQPQHF
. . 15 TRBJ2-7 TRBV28 TGTGCCAGCAGTTTGTTCAGGGGCCATACCTACGAGCAGTACTTC CASSLFRGHTYEQYF
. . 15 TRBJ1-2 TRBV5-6 TGTGCCAGCAGCTTGTTGACCGGACATTCTGTGGGCTACACCTTC CASSLLTGHSVGYTF
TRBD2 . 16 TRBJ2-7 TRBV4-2 TGTGCCAGCAGCCAGGGACTAGCGGGGGGGCCCGGCGAGCAGTACTTC CASSQGLAGGPGEQYF
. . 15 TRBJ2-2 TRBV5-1 TGCGCCAGCAGCTTGGCGGAGCAGAACACCGGGGAGCTGTTTTTT CASSLAEQNTGELFF
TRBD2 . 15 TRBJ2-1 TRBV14 TGTGCCAGCAGCCAAGATTGGTCTAGCGGGGGGAAGCAGTTCTTC CASSQDWSSGGKQFF
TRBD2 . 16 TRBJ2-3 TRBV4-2 TGTGCCAGCAGCCAAAGGTCAGCGGGGGCCACAGATACGCAGTATTTT CASSQRSAGATDTQYF
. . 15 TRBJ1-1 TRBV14 TGTGCCAGCAGCCAGGGCAGATTCATGAACACTGAAGCTTTCTTT CASSQGRFMNTEAFF
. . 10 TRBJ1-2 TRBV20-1 TGCAGTGCTTACAGTGGCGGCTACACCTTC CSAYSGGYTF
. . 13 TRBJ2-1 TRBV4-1 TGCGCCAGCAGCCAGCAGGGGCCCAATGAGCAGTTCTTC CASSQQGPNEQFF
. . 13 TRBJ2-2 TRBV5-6 TGTGCCAGCAGCTACGGGGTCACCGGGGAGCTGTTTTTT CASSYGVTGELFF
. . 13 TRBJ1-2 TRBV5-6 TGTGCCAGCAGCTCGGGGACACCATATGGCTACACCTTC CASSSGTPYGYTF
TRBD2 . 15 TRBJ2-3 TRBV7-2 TGTGCCAGCAGCCGGACTAGCGGTTTCACAGATACGCAGTATTTT CASSRTSGFTDTQYF
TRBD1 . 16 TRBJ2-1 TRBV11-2 TGTGCCAGCAGCCTCCAGAGGAGGACAGGCTACAATGAGCAGTTCTTC CASSLQRRTGYNEQFF
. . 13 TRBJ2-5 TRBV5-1 TGCGCCAGCAGCACCCAACTAGAAGAGACCCAGTACTTC CASSTQLEETQYF
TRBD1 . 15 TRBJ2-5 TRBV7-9 TGTGCCAGCAGCCGCACGACAGGGTCGCAAGAGACCCAGTACTTC CASSRTTGSQETQYF
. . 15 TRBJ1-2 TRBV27 TGTGCCAGCAGTCCCACCCCCGGGAACGGGTATGGCTACACCTTC CASSPTPGNGYGYTF
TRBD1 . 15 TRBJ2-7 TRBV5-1 TGCGCCAGCAGCCTGCCGCGACAGGGAATAGGCGAGCAGTACTTC CASSLPRQGIGEQYF
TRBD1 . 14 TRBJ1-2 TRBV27 TGTGCCAGCAGCCTGACAGGGCCAAACTATGGCTACACCTTC CASSLTGPNYGYTF
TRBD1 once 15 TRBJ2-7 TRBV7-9 TGTGCCAGCAGCTATTCAACCGGGACAGCGGCGGAGCAGTACTTC CASSYSTGTAAEQYF
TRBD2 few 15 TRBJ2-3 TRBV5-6 TGTGCCAGCAGCCCTAGCGGGGGTTTGACAGATACGCAGTATTTT CASSPSGGLTDTQYF
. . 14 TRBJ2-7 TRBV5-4 TGTGCCAGCAGCGAGGGGGGGCTGCCCTACGAGCAGTACTTC CASSEGGLPYEQYF
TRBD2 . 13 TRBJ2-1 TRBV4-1 TGCGCCAGCAGCCGGACTAGCGGAAATGAGCAGTTCTTC CASSRTSGNEQFF